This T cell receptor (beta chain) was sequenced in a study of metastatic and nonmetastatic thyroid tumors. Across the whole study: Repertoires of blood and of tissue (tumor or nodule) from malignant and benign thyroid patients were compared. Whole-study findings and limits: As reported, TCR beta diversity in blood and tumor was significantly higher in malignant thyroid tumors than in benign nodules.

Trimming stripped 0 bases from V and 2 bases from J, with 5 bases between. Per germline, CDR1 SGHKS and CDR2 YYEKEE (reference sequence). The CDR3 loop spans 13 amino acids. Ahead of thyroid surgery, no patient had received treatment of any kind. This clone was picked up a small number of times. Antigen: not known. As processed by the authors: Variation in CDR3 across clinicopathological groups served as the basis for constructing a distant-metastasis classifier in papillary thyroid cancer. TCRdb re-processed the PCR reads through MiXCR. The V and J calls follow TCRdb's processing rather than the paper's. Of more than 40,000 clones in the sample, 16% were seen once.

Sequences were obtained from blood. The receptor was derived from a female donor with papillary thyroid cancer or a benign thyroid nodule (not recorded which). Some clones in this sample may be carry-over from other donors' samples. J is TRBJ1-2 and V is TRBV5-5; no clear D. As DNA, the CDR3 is TGTGCCAGCAGCTTGGTAGGGAACTATGGCTACACCTTC. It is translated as CASSLVGNYGYTF.